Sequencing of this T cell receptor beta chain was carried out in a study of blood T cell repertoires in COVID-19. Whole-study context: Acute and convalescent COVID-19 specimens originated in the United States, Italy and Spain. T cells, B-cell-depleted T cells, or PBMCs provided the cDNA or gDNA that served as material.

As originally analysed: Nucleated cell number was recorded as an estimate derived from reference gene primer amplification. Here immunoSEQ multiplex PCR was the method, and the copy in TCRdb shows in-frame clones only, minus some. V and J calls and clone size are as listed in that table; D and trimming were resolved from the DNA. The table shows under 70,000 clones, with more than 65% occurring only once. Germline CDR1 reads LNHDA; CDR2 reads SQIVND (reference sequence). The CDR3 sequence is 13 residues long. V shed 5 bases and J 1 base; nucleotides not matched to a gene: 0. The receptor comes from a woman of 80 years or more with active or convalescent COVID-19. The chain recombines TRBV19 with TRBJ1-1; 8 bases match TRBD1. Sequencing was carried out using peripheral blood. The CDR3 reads CASSDRGNTEAFF. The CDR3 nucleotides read TGTGCCAGTAGTGACAGGGGGAACACTGAAGCTTTCTTT.